A single sample gave rise to the 21 T cell receptor beta chains below, sequenced in a study of shared clonotypes between healthy human individuals. TCRdb keeps only in-frame clones here, not all; method: immunoSEQ multiplex PCR. Among about 690,000 clones listed, roughly 87% were seen once. The material sequenced was memory CD8+ T cells from PBMCs. Noted subset: CD45RO+ cells pooled with CCR7-negative TemRA cells. The source of these receptors is a man aged 18-30 years in good health. Some clones in this sample may be carry-over from other donors' samples.

Only one count was recorded for this clone. The rearrangement links TRBV9 to TRBJ2-2, with a tentative D call TRBD2 (6 bases). The germline V gene has CDR1 SGDLS and CDR2 YYNGEE. This CDR3 is 15 amino acids long. V shed 0 bases and J shed 5 bases, with 11 bases lying between them. In DNA form, the CDR3 reads TGTGCCAGCAGCGTAGATGGCGGGACGACCGGGGAGCTGTTTTTT. Translating it yields CASSVDGGTTGELFF.

This clone appeared once. The rearrangement uses TRBV29-1 and TRBJ1-1; possibly TRBD1 for D (5 bases). The CDR3 extends over 12 amino acids. V lost 7 bases to trimming and J lost 5 bases, with 14 bases between them. CDR1 and CDR2 from the germline V gene are SQVTM and ANQGSEA. CDR3 nucleotides: TGCAGCGCCGAGGTAAGGGGAACTGAAGCTTTCTTT. Protein: CSAEVRGTEAFF.

This clone has a single count. V is TRBV30 and J is TRBJ2-2; possible D gene TRBD2, 5 bases. Germline V gene lookup returns CDR1 GTSNPN and CDR2 SVGIG (reference sequence). The CDR3 spans 13 residues. The V gene lost 3 bases and the J gene lost 0 bases, with 5 bases spanning the gap. Here the CDR3 DNA reads TGTGCCTGGAGACTAGCGAACACCGGGGAGCTGTTTTTT. It specifies CAWRLANTGELFF.

The chain is built from TRBV7-9 and TRBJ2-7; D is unresolved. The ends were cut back, 4 bases at V and 0 bases at J, with 7 bases in the middle. CDR1 is SEHNR, CDR2 FQNEAQ, per germline (reference sequence). The CDR3 covers 13 residues. The CDR3 DNA reads as TGTGCCAGCAGCTCCCTAAGCTCCTACGAGCAGTACTTC. Encoded protein: CASSSLSSYEQYF.

The V gene is TRBV28, the J gene TRBJ1-5; 7 positions match TRBD1. Germline assignment: CDR1 MDHEN and CDR2 SYDVKM. This CDR3 is built from 16 residues. With 7 bases clipped from V and 1 base from J, the junction kept 10 bases outside the gene matches. The CDR3 region has the DNA TGTGCCAGCATTAACTTGGACAGGCCGAGCAATCAGCCCCAGCATTTT. Encoded protein: CASINLDRPSNQPQHF.

The gene calls are TRBV18 and TRBJ2-1; TRBD2 is a possible D gene (6 bases). Germline values: CDR1 KGHSH, CDR2 LQKENI. The V and J ends lost 6 bases and 6 bases respectively, with 18 bases between them. This CDR3 comprises 15 residues. CDR3 residues: CASSARDLAINEQFF. The CDR3 coding sequence is TGTGCCAGCTCGGCCCGGGACTTAGCGATCAATGAGCAGTTCTTC.

The chain links TRBV9 to TRBJ1-2; the D gene is possibly TRBD1 (6 bases). Between the trimmed V and J ends, which lost 0 bases and 4 bases, there was a span of 10 bases. The CDR3 is 14 amino acids. Germline CDR1 and CDR2: SGDLS and YYNGEE. CDR3 residues: CASSVGGGGYGYTF. The CDR3 DNA sequence: TGTGCCAGCAGCGTAGGTGGGGGCGGCTATGGCTACACCTTC.

The gene calls are TRBV5-1 and TRBJ2-7, with 10 bases fitting TRBD2. Germline loops: CDR1 SGHRS, CDR2 YFSETQ. The V segment lost 5 bases and the J segment 0 bases; nucleotides outside the gene matches: 2. This CDR3 is 14 amino acids long. DNA for the CDR3: TGCGCCAGCAGAGCGGGAGGGCCCTCCTACGAGCAGTACTTC. It translates to CASRAGGPSYEQYF.

The chain couples TRBV27 to TRBJ1-1; D uncertain. The CDR3 runs to 15 residues. Trimming cost V 2 bases and J 11 bases, with 21 bases left between them. Germline loops: CDR1 MNHEY, CDR2 SMNVEV (reference sequence). Here the CDR3 DNA reads TGTGCCAGCAGTTTAAGTTCGGAGGGTTGGAGGCTTGCTTTCTTT. Amino acid sequence: CASSLSSEGWRLAFF.

This clone was observed a single time. The V gene is TRBV7-9, the J gene TRBJ2-5; 7 positions match TRBD2. This CDR3 has 15 amino acids. J was trimmed by 2 bases and V by 5 bases; bases with no gene match: 8. CDR1 is SEHNR, CDR2 FQNEAQ, per germline (reference sequence). DNA for the CDR3: TGTGCCAGCAGCCGCCGGGGGGAAAGACAAGAGACCCAGTACTTC. Its translation is CASSRRGERQETQYF. Supplemented by reference TRBV7-9 and TRBJ2-5, the full variable domain reads DTGVSQNPRHKITKRGQNVTFRCDPISEHNRLYWYRQTLGQGPEFLTYFQNEAQLEKSRLLSDRFSAERPKGSFSTLEIQRTEQGDSAMYLCASSRRGERQETQYFGPGTRLLVL.

This chain links TRBV7-3 with TRBJ1-2, with D maybe TRBD1 (5 bases). Germline-derived CDR1 and CDR2 are SGHTA and FQGTGA. The CDR3 is 12 residues long. The germline V and J ends were trimmed by 4 bases and 7 bases, with 10 bases remaining between them. This CDR3 is CASSYQGGGYTF. The CDR3 DNA reads TGTGCCAGCAGCTACCAGGGTGGTGGCTACACCTTC.

The chain couples TRBV5-1 to TRBJ1-1; no reliable D call. In germline, CDR1 is SGHRS, CDR2 YFSETQ. The CDR3 loop spans 15 amino acids. V lost 4 bases, J lost 5 bases, and 18 bases lay in between. As DNA, the CDR3 is TGCGCCAGCAGCCCCTACTTCTTGGGGAAAACTGAAGCTTTCTTT. As protein: CASSPYFLGKTEAFF.

This rearrangement joins TRBV4-3 to TRBJ2-1; 8 bases agree with TRBD2. The CDR3 is made up of 15 amino acids. Germline CDR1 reads LGHNA; CDR2 reads YSLEER. The J segment lost 1 base and the V segment lost 6 bases, leaving 5 bases of the junction unmatched. The DNA for the CDR3 is TGCGCCAGCAGGGGGTCTAGCGGGTCCTACAATGAGCAGTTCTTC. The encoded protein is CASRGSSGSYNEQFF.

The chain uses TRBV27 and TRBJ2-7, with D unclear. The CDR3 runs to 11 residues. Germline V gene lookup returns CDR1 MNHEY and CDR2 SMNVEV (reference sequence). Deletions cut 3 bases from V and 5 bases from J, with 5 bases between. CDR3 protein: CASSLVDEQYF. CDR3 DNA sequence: TGTGCCAGCAGTTTGGTCGACGAGCAGTACTTC.

This chain uses TRBV4-1 with TRBJ1-4; TRBD1 agrees at 8 bases. Looked up from germline, CDR1 is MGHRA and CDR2 is YSYEKL. Losses at the gene ends were 4 bases for V and 7 bases for J; bases not matched to a gene: 17. This CDR3 has 18 residues. The CDR3 nucleotides are TGCGCCAGCAGCCCCAACCCCCTATTCGACAGGGGAAGTGAAAAACTGTTTTTT. Translated, it gives CASSPNPLFDRGSEKLFF.

The V call is TRBV7-9, the J call TRBJ1-1; weak D call: TRBD1 (6 bases). This CDR3 spans 13 amino acids. From germline, CDR1 is SEHNR and CDR2 FQNEAQ (reference sequence). V lost 5 bases and J 6 bases, leaving 13 bases between the germline ends. DNA of the CDR3: TGTGCCAGCAGCGGAGACAGGCCGGCTGAAGCTTTCTTT. It codes for CASSGDRPAEAFF.

The chain carries TRBV6-5 and TRBJ2-7; TRBD1 matches at 7 bases. V lost 6 bases, J lost 0 bases, and 5 bases stayed unmatched. The CDR3 consists of 14 residues. From germline, CDR1 is MNHEY and CDR2 SVGAGI. In DNA form, the CDR3 reads TGTGCCAGCAGATTCGGGACAGCCTCCTACGAGCAGTACTTC. Its protein product is CASRFGTASYEQYF.

V gene TRBV7-2 combines with J gene TRBJ2-7; 7 bases agree with TRBD2. The length of the CDR3 is 15 residues. Trimming cost V 3 bases and J 2 bases; bases outside gene matches: 7. Germline V gene lookup returns CDR1 SGHTA and CDR2 FQGNSA. The CDR3 region has the DNA TGTGCCAGCAGCTTGGCCTGGGGGGGTCCCTACGAGCAGTACTTC. Amino acid sequence: CASSLAWGGPYEQYF.

This clone appeared a single time. The chain links TRBV19 to TRBJ1-1; TRBD1 agrees at 9 bases. Germline V lookup: CDR1 LNHDA, CDR2 SQIVND (reference sequence). With V trimmed by 7 bases and J by 4 bases, 13 bases remained unmatched. This CDR3 region has 16 residues. The CDR3 DNA follows: TGTGCCAGTACCCCCGTCCCGGGACAGGGAGGCACTGAAGCTTTCTTT. Encoded protein: CASTPVPGQGGTEAFF.

This clone was counted once. V and J are TRBV9 and TRBJ2-1; D unresolved. From germline, CDR1 is SGDLS and CDR2 YYNGEE. Trimming removed 3 bases at V and 10 bases at J, with 14 bases between. The CDR3 is 13 residues long. The CDR3, as DNA: TGTGCCAGCAGCGCCCCCCGTGACCCCGAGCAGTTCTTC. The encoded protein is CASSAPRDPEQFF.

The V gene is TRBV28, the J gene TRBJ2-1; 9 bases map to TRBD1. V lost 4 bases, J lost 7 bases, and 11 bases stayed unmatched. The CDR3 is made up of 16 amino acids. Germline assignment: CDR1 MDHEN and CDR2 SYDVKM. CDR3 bases: TGTGCCAGCAGTTACCCCCAGGGACAGGGTCCGAATGAGCAGTTCTTC. It is translated as CASSYPQGQGPNEQFF.